Only a few counts were recorded for the clone carrying this TCR beta chain. The antigen remains undetermined. MiXCR was run by TCRdb on the 5' RACE reads, yielding one entry per CDR3 protein. The sample yields around 540,000 distinct CDR3 sequences, roughly an eighth seen once. This sample was included in a study of CD8 T cells in ankylosing spondylitis. Study-wide findings and caveats: Characteristic of ankylosing spondylitis blood, it appeared, was a TCR beta motif comprising about eight highly homologous variants.

The CDR3 runs to 13 residues. Germline V lookup: CDR1 DFQATT, CDR2 SNEGSKA (reference sequence). Germline trimming cut 5 bases from V and 2 bases from J; bases unmatched to any gene: 6. This TCR was sampled from a male donor with ankylosing spondylitis. Sequencing input: blood, either unsorted or a sorted T cell fraction (not recorded which). The chain combines TRBV20-1 with TRBJ2-7, with TRBD1 matching over 7 bases. The CDR3 DNA follows: TGCAGTGCTTGGGACAGCCGGACCTACGAGCAGTACGTC. It encodes CSAWDSRTYEQYV.